The present entry profiles one T cell receptor beta chain with its context. Its antigen is not identified. Sequencing used immunoSEQ multiplex PCR; TCRdb keeps in-frame clones, though not all of them. The sample includes roughly 2.2 million clones, 90% to 95% of them seen just once. Trimming cost V 3 bases and J 2 bases; bases outside gene matches: 5. CDR3 size: 16 residues. In germline, CDR1 is MDHEN, CDR2 SYDVKM. The entry originates in a study of shared clonotypes between healthy human individuals. General study points: Clonotype sharing among donors was expected to depend on sequencing depth. Sharing across a few donors was seen in about 5% of naive CD4 clonotypes.

CD4+ cells yielded CD45RA+ naive and CD45RA-negative memory subsets. Sequencing was carried out using naive CD4+ T cells from PBMCs. Subset specified: CD45RA+ positively selected. This chain uses TRBV28 with TRBJ1-4, with TRBD1 matching 8 bases. The clonotype originates from a man aged 18 to 30 in good health. Some clones in this sample may be carry-over from other donors' samples. The CDR3 loop reads CASSFVQGATNEKLFF. For the CDR3, the DNA is TGTGCCAGCAGTTTTGTTCAGGGGGCGACTAATGAAAAACTGTTTTTT.